Shown below are 24 T cell receptor beta chains from a single sample sequenced in a study of T cell repertoires in cytomegalovirus infection. These receptors have no identified antigens. MiXCR, run by TCRdb on the reads, gives a single entry per CDR3 protein. The sample holds 830,000 or so distinct CDR3 sequences, about 30% seen once. Material: cultured CD8+ T cells from PBMCs, obtained from culture after CMV antigen stimulation. The receptors shown here come from a human donor in good health (CMV status not recorded). Some clones in this sample may be carry-over from other donors' samples.

This clonotype was recorded only once. The chain recombines TRBV7-9 with TRBJ2-5; D gene unclear. This CDR3 comprises 15 residues. Per the germline V gene, CDR1 is SEHNR and CDR2 is FQNEAQ (reference sequence). V was trimmed by 2 bases and J by 2 bases, leaving 12 bases between them. CDR3 nucleotides: TGTGCCAGCAGCTTATCTAGTCCCCCTCAAGAGACCCAGTACTTC. Its protein is CASSLSSPPQETQYF.

This clonotype was observed once. This likely comes from a read error, as the CDR3 has no conserved phenylalanine or tryptophan at its end. The chain uses TRBV6-5 and TRBJ1-1; D is undetermined. V was cut by 0 bases and J by 0 bases, with 8 bases left in between. CDR3 size: 15 residues. The germline V gene has CDR1 MNHEY and CDR2 SVGAGI. CDR3 in amino acids: CASSYSSVMNTEAFY. The CDR3 coding sequence is TGTGCCAGCAGTTACTCGTCAGTAATGAACACTGAAGCTTTCTAT.

The chain has TRBV7-9 and TRBJ1-5, with D perhaps TRBD1 (6 bases). V gave up 5 bases and J gave up 7 bases, with 15 bases separating them. Germline CDR1 reads SEHNR; CDR2 reads FQNEAQ (reference sequence). The CDR3 runs 14 residues. The CDR3 spells CASSRNRVDQPQHF. Here the CDR3 DNA reads TGTGCCAGCAGCCGCAACAGGGTTGACCAGCCCCAGCATTTT.

This clonotype was counted ten times or more. This chain uses TRBV6-1 with TRBJ2-5, with 10 positions matching TRBD1. This CDR3 is 17 amino acids long. V gave up 6 bases and J gave up 5 bases; unmatched junction bases: 15. The germline CDR1 and CDR2 sequences are MNHNS and SASEGT. Here the CDR3 DNA reads TGTGCCAGCAGAATGCTAGTGCCGACAGGGGGCAGGGAGACCCAGTACTTC. It codes for CASRMLVPTGGRETQYF.

There are a few counts of this clonotype. The chain links TRBV27 to TRBJ2-1, with 9 bases identical to TRBD1. Germline V gene lookup returns CDR1 MNHEY and CDR2 SMNVEV (reference sequence). V shed 8 bases, J shed 4 bases, and the junction held 3 bases outside the gene matches. The CDR3 has 13 amino acids. CDR3 bases: TGTGCCAGCCACAGGGGGCCGTACAATGAGCAGTTCTTC. As protein: CASHRGPYNEQFF.

This clonotype was detected only a few times. This chain joins TRBV18 and TRBJ1-6; tentatively, D is TRBD1 (5 bases). The CDR3 contains 16 residues. Germline-derived CDR1 and CDR2 are KGHSH and LQKENI. V was pared by 0 bases and J by 15 bases, with 21 bases between. The CDR3 DNA reads TGTGCCAGCTCACCACCGCGCGACGACCCGGACGGGGGCCTCCACTTT. Protein: CASSPPRDDPDGGLHF.

The chain has TRBV5-5 and TRBJ1-1; D may be TRBD1 (6 bases). This CDR3 region has 15 residues. Germline CDR1 is SGHKS and CDR2 is YYEKEE (reference sequence). Trimming left V 2 bases short and J 6 bases short, with 17 bases between. In DNA, the CDR3 is TGTGCCAGCAGCTTCCATTGGGCAGGGGCTGCTGAAGCTTTCTTT. This translates into CASSFHWAGAAEAFF.

This clonotype was found many times. The CDR3 reads CASSQDTGVRWGYTF. The CDR3 DNA reads TGCGCCAGCAGCCAAGATACAGGGGTGAGGTGGGGCTACACCTTC. The chain has TRBV4-3 and TRBJ1-2; 7 bases align to TRBD1. CDR3 length: 15 residues. Losses at the gene ends were 0 bases for V and 8 bases for J; bases not matched to a gene: 9. Germline V gives CDR1 LGHNA, CDR2 YSLEER.

This clonotype was found a few times. The chain employs TRBV15 and TRBJ2-3, with a weak D call TRBD2 (7 bases). CDR3 length equals 18 residues. V dropped 0 bases and J dropped 0 bases, with 16 bases sitting between them. Germline assignment: CDR1 LNHNV and CDR2 YYDKDF (reference sequence). CDR3 protein: CATSRDPRGGVSTDTQYF. CDR3 nucleotide sequence: TGTGCCACCAGCAGAGATCCCAGGGGAGGGGTTAGCACAGATACGCAGTATTTT. Supplemented by reference TRBV15 and TRBJ2-3, the full variable domain reads DAMVIQNPRYQVTQFGKPVTLSCSQTLNHNVMYWYQQKSSQAPKLLFHYYDKDFNNEADTPDNFQSRRPNTSFCFLDIRSPGLGDTAMYLCATSRDPRGGVSTDTQYFGPGTRLTVL.

The genes are TRBV2 and TRBJ1-5; unclear D gene. The CDR3 has 16 residues. Germline CDR1 and CDR2: SNHLY and FYNNEI. V was trimmed by 7 bases and J by 2 bases, leaving 18 bases between them. CDR3 in DNA: TGTGCCAGCATGTCGGCACCGGCTCAGGGCAATCAGCCCCAGCATTTT. Amino acids: CASMSAPAQGNQPQHF.

The rearrangement uses TRBV9 and TRBJ2-5; D ambiguous. Germline CDR1 is SGDLS and CDR2 is YYNGEE. V lost 0 bases to trimming and J lost 3 bases, with 6 bases between them. The CDR3 runs to 13 residues. The CDR3 loop reads CASSVGAKETQYF. The CDR3, as DNA: TGTGCCAGCAGCGTAGGGGCTAAAGAGACCCAGTACTTC.

This clonotype has a handful of counts. This chain joins TRBV6-2 or TRBV6-3 and TRBJ2-1; perhaps D is TRBD1 or TRBD2 (5 bases each). V was pared by 8 bases and J by 5 bases, with 16 bases between. The CDR3 consists of 14 residues. The V gene's germline CDR1 is MNHEY and CDR2 SVGEGT. The CDR3: CASRPGTVNNEQFF. The CDR3 nucleotides read TGTGCCAGCCGGCCCGGGACGGTAAACAATGAGCAGTTCTTC.

This clonotype has just a few counts. The chain uses TRBV7-8 and TRBJ2-3; tentatively, D is TRBD1 (5 bases). CDR3 length: 14 amino acids. Trimming left V 5 bases short and J 0 bases short, with 9 bases between. Germline V gives CDR1 SGHVS, CDR2 FQNEAQ. The CDR3 DNA is TGTGCCAGCAGCCAGGACACGAGCACAGATACGCAGTATTTT. Translation: CASSQDTSTDTQYF.

The chain couples TRBV7-6 to TRBJ2-4, with 9 positions matching TRBD1. This CDR3 is built from 19 residues. J lost 1 base, V lost 5 bases, and 15 bases had no gene match. Germline CDR1 is SGHVS and CDR2 is FNYEAQ. This CDR3 reads CASSPREDRGFLAKNIQYF. The CDR3 DNA reads as TGTGCCAGCAGCCCTCGCGAGGACAGGGGATTTCTCGCCAAAAACATTCAGTACTTC. Full variable domain (outside the CDR3, taken from reference TRBV7-6 and TRBJ2-4): GAGVSQSPRYKVTKRGQDVALRCDPISGHVSLYWYRQALGQGPEFLTYFNYEAQQDKSGLPNDRFSAERPEGSISTLTIQRTEQRDSAMYRCASSPREDRGFLAKNIQYFGAGTRLSVL.

The chain carries TRBV6-2 or TRBV6-3 and TRBJ2-1; the D gene is possibly TRBD2 (5 bases). Germline V gene lookup returns CDR1 MNHEY and CDR2 SVGEGT. V lost 2 bases and J 10 bases, leaving 15 bases between the germline ends. There are 14 residues in the CDR3. CDR3 loop: CASSYIQRTGEQFF. CDR3 coding DNA: TGTGCCAGCAGTTACATCCAGCGGACGGGGGAGCAGTTCTTC.

This clonotype was recorded at least ten times. The rearrangement joins TRBV7-9 to TRBJ2-7, with D tentatively TRBD1 (5 bases). Germline CDR1 and CDR2: SEHNR and FQNEAQ (reference sequence). V gave up 2 bases and J gave up 6 bases, with 8 bases separating them. The CDR3 totals 12 residues. The CDR3 is CASSLSGLEQYF. The CDR3 coding sequence is TGTGCCAGCAGCTTATCAGGGCTCGAGCAGTACTTC. The whole variable domain, filled in from reference TRBV7-9 and TRBJ2-7, reads DTGVSQNPRHKITKRGQNVTFRCDPISEHNRLYWYRQTLGQGPEFLTYFQNEAQLEKSRLLSDRFSAERPKGSFSTLEIQRTEQGDSAMYLCASSLSGLEQYFGPGTRLTVT.

This clonotype was recorded a few times. The rearrangement joins TRBV12-3 or TRBV12-4 to TRBJ2-7, with D possibly being TRBD1 (5 bases). Deletions cut 6 bases from V and 3 bases from J, with 12 bases between. The CDR3 is 13 residues long. CDR3 in amino acids: CASSSKGDYEQYF. In DNA, the CDR3 is TGTGCCAGCAGCTCCAAAGGGGACTACGAGCAGTACTTC.

The chain has TRBV6-5 and TRBJ2-1, with 8 bases aligning to TRBD1. Germline V gene lookup returns CDR1 MNHEY and CDR2 SVGAGI. CDR3 length equals 20 residues. J lost 0 bases, V lost 0 bases, and 13 bases had no gene match. The CDR3 DNA follows: TGTGCCAGCAGTTACTCGGTCCCGGGACAGGAAAGCTTCTCCTACAATGAGCAGTTCTTC. Translating gives CASSYSVPGQESFSYNEQFF.

The chain recombines TRBV6-2 or TRBV6-3 with TRBJ2-1; D is perhaps TRBD1 or TRBD2 (5 bases each). CDR3 size: 13 residues. Per germline, CDR1 MNHEY and CDR2 SVGEGT. V shed 11 bases and J shed 2 bases, with 13 bases lying between them. The chain's CDR3 is CACWDRPYNEQFF. In nucleotides, the CDR3 is TGTGCCTGTTGGGACCGCCCCTACAATGAGCAGTTCTTC.

This chain joins TRBV7-6 and TRBJ2-2; no reliable D call. V was clipped by 3 bases and J by 0 bases, with 8 bases between them. Germline lookup yields CDR1 SGHVS and CDR2 FNYEAQ. The CDR3 spans 15 residues. This chain's CDR3 is CASSFEQTNTGELFF. The CDR3, as DNA: TGTGCCAGCAGCTTCGAACAAACGAACACCGGGGAGCTGTTTTTT.

Comment on this clonotype: Just one base apart from a much larger clone, this may be a read error. This rearrangement joins TRBV6-4 to TRBJ2-1, with D hard to call. The CDR3 is 16 amino acids. From germline, CDR1 is MRHNA and CDR2 SNTAGT. The V gene lost 1 base and the J gene lost 0 bases, with 10 bases spanning the gap. CDR3 protein: CASSDFGVSSYNEQFF. The CDR3 DNA sequence: TGTGCCAGCAGTGACTTTGGGGTCAGCTCCTACAATGAGCAGTTCTTC.

CDR3 DNA: TGCGCCAGCAGCGAGGAGGATAATCAGCCCCAGCATTTT. Translation gives CASSEEDNQPQHF. The chain is built from TRBV4-1 and TRBJ1-5, with unresolved D. Trimming removed 5 bases from V and 4 bases from J, with 9 bases in between. Per germline, CDR1 MGHRA and CDR2 YSYEKL. This CDR3 region has 13 residues.

Only a few counts were recorded for this clonotype. The genes are TRBV6-2 or TRBV6-3 and TRBJ2-1; D ambiguous. CDR1 MNHEY and CDR2 SVGEGT come from the germline V gene. The V and J ends lost 6 bases and 0 bases respectively, with 18 bases between them. This CDR3 has 17 amino acids. CDR3 DNA: TGTGCCAGCAGCCTTGGAACATTCGCTAGCTCCTACAATGAGCAGTTCTTC. Translation: CASSLGTFASSYNEQFF.

V gene TRBV19 combines with J gene TRBJ1-5; 7 nucleotides align to TRBD1. The CDR3 is made up of 15 amino acids. V lost 2 bases to trimming and J lost 6 bases; unmatched junction nucleotides: 7. Germline V gene lookup returns CDR1 LNHDA and CDR2 SQIVND (reference sequence). The CDR3 reads CASSINRRGTQPQHF. CDR3 bases: TGTGCCAGTAGTATAAATCGCAGGGGGACTCAGCCCCAGCATTTT. Combining the CDR3 with reference TRBV19 and TRBJ1-5 gives the whole variable domain DGGITQSPKYLFRKEGQNVTLSCEQNLNHDAMYWYRQDPGQGLRLIYYSQIVNDFQKGDIAEGYSVSREKKESFPLTVTSAQKNPTAFYLCASSINRRGTQPQHFGDGTRLSIL.